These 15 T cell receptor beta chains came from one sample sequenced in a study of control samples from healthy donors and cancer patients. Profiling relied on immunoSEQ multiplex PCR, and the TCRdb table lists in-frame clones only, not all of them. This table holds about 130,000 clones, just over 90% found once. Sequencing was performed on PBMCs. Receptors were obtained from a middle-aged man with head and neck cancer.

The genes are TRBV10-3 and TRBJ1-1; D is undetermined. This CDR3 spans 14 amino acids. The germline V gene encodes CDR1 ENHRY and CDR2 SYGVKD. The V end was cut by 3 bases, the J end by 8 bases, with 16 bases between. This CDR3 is CAISETALGPEAFF. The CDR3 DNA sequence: TGTGCCATCAGTGAAACGGCCCTCGGTCCCGAAGCTTTCTTT.

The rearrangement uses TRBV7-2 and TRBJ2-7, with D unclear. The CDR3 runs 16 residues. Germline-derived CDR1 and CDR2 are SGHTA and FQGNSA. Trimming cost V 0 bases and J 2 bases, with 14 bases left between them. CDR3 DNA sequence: TGTGCCAGCAGCTTAGCGAGGAGTCCGCAGGCCTACGAGCAGTACTTC. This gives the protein CASSLARSPQAYEQYF.

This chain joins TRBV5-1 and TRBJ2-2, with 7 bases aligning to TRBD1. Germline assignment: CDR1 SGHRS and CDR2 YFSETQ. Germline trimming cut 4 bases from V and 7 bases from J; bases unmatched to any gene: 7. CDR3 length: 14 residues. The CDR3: CASSPDRAGGELFF. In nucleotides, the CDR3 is TGCGCCAGCAGCCCAGACAGGGCCGGCGGGGAGCTGTTTTTT.

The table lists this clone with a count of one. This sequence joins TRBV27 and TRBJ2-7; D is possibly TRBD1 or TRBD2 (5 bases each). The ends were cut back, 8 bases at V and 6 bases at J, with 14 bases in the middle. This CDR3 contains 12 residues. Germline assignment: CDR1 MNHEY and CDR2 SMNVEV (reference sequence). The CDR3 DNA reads TGTGCCAGCTCGCTCTCCGGGGCCGAGCAGTACTTC. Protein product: CASSLSGAEQYF.

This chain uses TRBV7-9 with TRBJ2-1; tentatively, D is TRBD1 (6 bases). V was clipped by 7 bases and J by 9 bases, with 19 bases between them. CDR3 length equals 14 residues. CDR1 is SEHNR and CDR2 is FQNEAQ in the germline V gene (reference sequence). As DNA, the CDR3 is TGTGCCAGCACTTACTCCACAGGGTCGGCTGAGCAGTTCTTC. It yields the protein CASTYSTGSAEQFF.

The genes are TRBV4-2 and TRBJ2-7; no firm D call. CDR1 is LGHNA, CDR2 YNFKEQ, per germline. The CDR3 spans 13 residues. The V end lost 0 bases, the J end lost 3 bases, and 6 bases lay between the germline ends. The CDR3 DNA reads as TGTGCCAGCAGCCAAGATGTAGGCTACGAGCAGTACTTC. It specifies CASSQDVGYEQYF.

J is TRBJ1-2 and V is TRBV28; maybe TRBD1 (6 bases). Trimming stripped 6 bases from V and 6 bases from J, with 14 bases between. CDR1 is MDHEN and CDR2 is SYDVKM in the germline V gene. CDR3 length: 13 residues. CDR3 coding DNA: TGTGCCAGCAGCGTAAACAGGGACGATGGCTACACCTTC. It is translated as CASSVNRDDGYTF.

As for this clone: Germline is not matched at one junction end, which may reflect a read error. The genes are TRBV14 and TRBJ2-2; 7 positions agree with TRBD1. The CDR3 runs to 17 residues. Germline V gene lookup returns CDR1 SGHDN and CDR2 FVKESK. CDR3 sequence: CASSQPTGSMGTGELLF. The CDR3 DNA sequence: TGTGCCAGCAGCCAACCGACAGGGAGTATGGGCACCGGGGAGCTGCTTTTT.

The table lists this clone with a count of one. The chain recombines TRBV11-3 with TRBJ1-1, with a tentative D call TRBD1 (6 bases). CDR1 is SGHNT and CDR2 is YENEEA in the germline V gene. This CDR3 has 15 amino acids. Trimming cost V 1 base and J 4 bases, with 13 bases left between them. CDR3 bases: TGTGCCAGCAGCTTAGGTGGGGGGCGTCGCACTGAAGCTTTCTTT. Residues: CASSLGGGRRTEAFF.

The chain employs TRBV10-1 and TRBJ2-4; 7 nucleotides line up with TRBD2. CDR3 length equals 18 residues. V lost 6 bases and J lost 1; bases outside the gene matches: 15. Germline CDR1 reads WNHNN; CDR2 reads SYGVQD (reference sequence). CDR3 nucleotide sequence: TGCGCCAGCAGGATTTTACTTTCAGGGCGGGGGGCCAAAAACATTCAGTACTTC. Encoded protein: CASRILLSGRGAKNIQYF.

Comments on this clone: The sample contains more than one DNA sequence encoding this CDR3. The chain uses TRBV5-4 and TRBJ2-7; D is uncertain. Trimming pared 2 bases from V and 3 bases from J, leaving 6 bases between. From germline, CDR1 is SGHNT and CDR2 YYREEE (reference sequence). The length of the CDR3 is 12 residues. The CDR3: CASSFGGYEQYF. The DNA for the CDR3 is TGTGCCAGCAGCTTCGGTGGCTACGAGCAGTACTTC.

The CDR3 is CASSQTRGNTEAFF. The DNA for the CDR3 is TGCGCCAGCAGCCAAACTAGGGGGAACACTGAAGCTTTCTTT. The chain is built from TRBV4-1 and TRBJ1-1, with D perhaps matching TRBD1 (5 bases). The CDR3 is 14 residues long. Germline V gene sequence: CDR1 MGHRA, CDR2 YSYEKL. The germline V and J ends were trimmed by 2 bases and 1 base, with 8 bases remaining between them.

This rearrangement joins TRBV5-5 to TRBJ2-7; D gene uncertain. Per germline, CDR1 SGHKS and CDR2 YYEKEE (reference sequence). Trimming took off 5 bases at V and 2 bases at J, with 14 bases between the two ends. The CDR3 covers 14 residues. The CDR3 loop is CASSLPQKPYEQYF. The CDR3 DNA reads TGTGCCAGCAGTCTCCCGCAGAAGCCCTACGAGCAGTACTTC.

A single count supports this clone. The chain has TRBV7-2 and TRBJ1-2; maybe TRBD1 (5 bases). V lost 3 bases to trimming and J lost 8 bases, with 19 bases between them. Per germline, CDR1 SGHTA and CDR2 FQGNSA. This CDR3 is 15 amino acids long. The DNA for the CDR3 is TGTGCCAGCAGCTTGGGCGTGAGGGGCTTCGACGGCTACACCTTC. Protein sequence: CASSLGVRGFDGYTF. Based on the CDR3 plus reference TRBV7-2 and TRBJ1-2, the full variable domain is GAGVSQSPSNKVTEKGKDVELRCDPISGHTALYWYRQSLGQGLEFLIYFQGNSAPDKSGLPSDRFSAERTGGSVSTLTIQRTQQEDSAVYLCASSLGVRGFDGYTFGSGTRLTVV.

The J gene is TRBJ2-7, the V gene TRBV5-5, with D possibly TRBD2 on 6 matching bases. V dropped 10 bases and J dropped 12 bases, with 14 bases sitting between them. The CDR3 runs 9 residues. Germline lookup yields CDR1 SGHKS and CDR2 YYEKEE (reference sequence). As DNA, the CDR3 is TGTGCCGGTTTATCCGGGGGGTACTTC. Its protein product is CAGLSGGYF.